The clone carrying this T cell receptor (beta chain) was picked up many times. The data belong to a study of neurological immune-mediated disorders. TCRdb passed the 5' RACE reads through MiXCR, listing each CDR3 protein once. Here the sample spans under 80,000 distinct CDR3 sequences, about 4% being singletons. CDR1 and CDR2 from the germline V gene are SGHRS and YFSETQ. V shed 1 base and J shed 1 base, with 8 bases lying between them. This CDR3 is built from 15 residues. What was sequenced was PBMCs. This sequence joins TRBV5-1 and TRBJ2-2; no definite D call. This sequence originates from a man aged 25-45 years with multiple sclerosis. In nucleotides, the CDR3 is TGCGCCAGCAGCTTGATGTCAATGAACACCGGGGAGCTGTTTTTT. The encoded protein is CASSLMSMNTGELFF. The full variable domain, completed using reference TRBV5-1 and TRBJ2-2, is KAGVTQTPRYLIKTRGQQVTLSCSPISGHRSVSWYQQTPGQGLQFLFEYFSETQRNKGNFPGRFSGRQFSNSRSEMNVSTLELGDSALYLCASSLMSMNTGELFFGEGSRLTVL.